What follows describes a single T cell receptor beta chain. The data are from a study of blood T cell repertoires in COVID-19. Study background: Acute and convalescent COVID-19 samples came from the United States, Italy and Spain.

Seattle patient enrollment occurred during active infection, with longitudinal follow-up thereafter. How the authors handled the data: Amplification with reference gene primers provided the estimates of nucleated cell counts. Sequencing used immunoSEQ multiplex PCR; TCRdb keeps in-frame clones, though not all of them. For V, J and clone size, that table is used; D and trimming come from the DNA. Of just over 150,000 clones listed, 70% to 85% are singletons. CDR3 size: 21 residues. The germline gives CDR1 ENHRY, CDR2 SYGVKD. The V and J ends lost 8 bases and 6 bases respectively, with 39 bases between them.

The chain combines TRBV10-3 with TRBJ2-3; a possible D gene is TRBD2 (6 bases). The sequenced sample was peripheral blood. The sequence derives from a middle-aged woman with COVID-19, enrolled during active disease. The CDR3 region has the DNA TGTGCCATCTACGCATTCCTGGGACTCCAGGTTCTGGAAGAGGCAGGGGATACGCAGTATTTT. Its translation: CAIYAFLGLQVLEEAGDTQYF.